Presented here are 6 T cell receptor beta chains from one specimen sequenced in a study of blood T cell repertoires in COVID-19. Some clones are missing from TCRdb's copy, which holds only in-frame ones; the method was immunoSEQ multiplex PCR. The sample carries under 250,000 clones, around 83% recorded once. Sequenced sample: peripheral blood. The receptors were sampled from a man aged 50-59 years who had recovered from COVID-19.

This clone was counted between two and nine times. The genes are TRBV27 and TRBJ2-5, with D maybe TRBD1 (5 bases). Per the germline V gene, CDR1 is MNHEY and CDR2 is SMNVEV (reference sequence). The CDR3 contains 13 residues. Trimming shortened V by 1 base and J by 4 bases, and 7 bases separated the two germline ends. This chain's CDR3 is CASSLWGGETQYF. Here the CDR3 DNA reads TGTGCCAGCAGTTTATGGGGCGGAGAGACCCAGTACTTC.

The chain recombines TRBV6-6 with TRBJ1-3, with TRBD1 matching 9 bases. This CDR3 has 17 residues. CDR1 and CDR2 from the germline V gene are MNHNY and SVGAGI (reference sequence). Germline trimming cut 5 bases from V and 0 bases from J; bases unmatched to any gene: 8. The CDR3 loop reads CASSRLGTGSSGNTIYF. As DNA, the CDR3 is TGTGCCAGCAGTCGCCTAGGGACAGGGAGCTCTGGAAACACCATATATTTT.

This chain uses TRBV7-8 with TRBJ2-5; D uncertain. Trimming stripped 5 bases from V and 3 bases from J, with 4 bases between. The germline gives CDR1 SGHVS, CDR2 FQNEAQ. This CDR3 contains 11 residues. The CDR3 reads CASSPKETQYF. CDR3 nucleotides: TGTGCCAGCAGCCCCAAAGAGACCCAGTACTTC.

The rearrangement joins TRBV30 to TRBJ2-7, with D maybe TRBD2 (6 bases). V lost 0 bases, J lost 5 bases, and 20 bases lay in between. This CDR3 region has 16 residues. Germline CDR1 reads GTSNPN; CDR2 reads SVGIG (reference sequence). CDR3: CAWSVFDGGFSDEQYF. CDR3 DNA: TGTGCCTGGAGTGTATTTGATGGAGGGTTTAGTGACGAGCAGTACTTC.

The chain recombines TRBV24-1 with TRBJ2-1, with TRBD1 as a possible D gene (5 bases). Germline assignment: CDR1 KGHDR and CDR2 SFDVKD. V was clipped by 4 bases and J by 7 bases, with 13 bases between them. CDR3 length equals 14 residues. The CDR3 DNA follows: TGTGCCACCAGTGACTCCGGACATCGGAATGAGCAGTTCTTC. This codes for CATSDSGHRNEQFF.

This sequence joins TRBV6-5 and TRBJ2-3; the match to TRBD2 covers 11 bases. The CDR3 is made up of 16 amino acids. Germline lookup yields CDR1 MNHEY and CDR2 SVGAGI. V lost 3 bases and J lost 3; bases outside the gene matches: 5. In DNA form, the CDR3 reads TGTGCCAGCAGTTATGCGCTAGCGGGGGGTACAGATACGCAGTATTTT. Encoded protein: CASSYALAGGTDTQYF.